One and the same sample provided the 8 T cell receptor beta chains below, sequenced in a study of shared clonotypes between healthy human individuals. CD8 cells regarded as naive lacked CD45RO, were positively chosen for CCR7, and omitted terminally differentiated effector memory CD45RA+ cells. Assay: immunoSEQ multiplex PCR; the TCRdb copy retains only in-frame clones and omits some. The sample contains some 1,900,000 clones, approximately 94% of which appear only once. The sequencing input was naive CD8+ T cells sorted from blood. These receptors all stem from a man aged 18-30 years in good health.

A note on this clone: The identical CDR3 is also encoded by other nucleotide sequences in the sample. The V and J genes are TRBV19 and TRBJ2-5, with D possibly matching TRBD1 (6 bases). This CDR3 is built from 13 residues. Germline CDR1 reads LNHDA; CDR2 reads SQIVND (reference sequence). The ends were cut back, 1 base at V and 5 bases at J, with 8 bases in the middle. The CDR3 DNA sequence: TGTGCCAGTAGTATAGGGCAGGGGGAGACCCAGTACTTC. Translation gives CASSIGQGETQYF.

With regard to this clone: The sample contains more than one DNA sequence encoding this CDR3. The chain joins TRBV11-2 to TRBJ2-1; D remains unclear. Trimming pared 5 bases from V and 0 bases from J, leaving 11 bases between. The CDR3 has 15 amino acids. Per the germline V gene, CDR1 is SGHAT and CDR2 is FQNNGV. CDR3 DNA: TGTGCCAGCAGCCCCGAGATAGGCTCCTACAATGAGCAGTTCTTC. Protein product: CASSPEIGSYNEQFF.

This chain joins TRBV4-1 and TRBJ2-7; a possible D gene is TRBD1 (6 bases). Deletions cut 4 bases from V and 3 bases from J, with 16 bases between. Germline CDR1 is MGHRA and CDR2 is YSYEKL. The CDR3 has 15 amino acids. Written as DNA, the CDR3 is TGCGCCAGCAGCCCGATACAGGGAGCAGGCTACGAGCAGTACTTC. Amino acids: CASSPIQGAGYEQYF.

A note on this clone: In the same sample, other DNA sequences code for this CDR3. The chain recombines TRBV7-9 with TRBJ2-7; 7 bases match TRBD1. With 3 bases clipped from V and 2 bases from J, the junction kept 4 bases outside the gene matches. CDR1 SEHNR and CDR2 FQNEAQ come from the germline V gene (reference sequence). CDR3 length: 14 amino acids. CDR3 loop: CASSLTGRAYEQYF. CDR3 bases: TGTGCCAGCAGCTTGACAGGGCGCGCCTACGAGCAGTACTTC. Full variable domain (outside the CDR3, taken from reference TRBV7-9 and TRBJ2-7): DTGVSQNPRHKITKRGQNVTFRCDPISEHNRLYWYRQTLGQGPEFLTYFQNEAQLEKSRLLSDRFSAERPKGSFSTLEIQRTEQGDSAMYLCASSLTGRAYEQYFGPGTRLTVT.

J is TRBJ2-2 and V is TRBV6-5; a possible D gene is TRBD1 (6 bases). The V gene lost 5 bases and the J gene lost 6 bases, with 10 bases spanning the gap. Germline V gene sequence: CDR1 MNHEY, CDR2 SVGAGI. This CDR3 has 13 amino acids. CDR3 loop: CASSVTGSGELFF. The CDR3 nucleotides read TGTGCCAGCAGTGTTACAGGGTCCGGGGAGCTGTTTTTT.

The chain recombines TRBV4-1 with TRBJ2-1, with 10 positions matching TRBD2. Germline V gene data show CDR1 as MGHRA and CDR2 as YSYEKL. The ends lost 0 bases at V and 13 bases at J; junction bases unmatched: 6. CDR3 length: 14 residues. CDR3 coding DNA: TGCGCCAGCAGCCAAGAACTGAGCGGGGGGGCTCAGTTCTTC. This codes for CASSQELSGGAQFF.

The chain employs TRBV5-4 and TRBJ2-3; D uncertain. The germline gives CDR1 SGHNT, CDR2 YYREEE (reference sequence). V shed 0 bases and J shed 5 bases, with 4 bases lying between them. This CDR3 is 12 amino acids long. The CDR3 DNA reads as TGTGCCAGCAGCTTGGAAGAAGATACGCAGTATTTT. Translating it yields CASSLEEDTQYF.

The V and J genes are TRBV15 and TRBJ1-6; D unresolved. With 5 bases removed from V and 9 bases from J, the gap between germline ends came to 8 bases. The CDR3 totals 12 residues. From germline, CDR1 is LNHNV and CDR2 YYDKDF (reference sequence). CDR3 in amino acids: CATSVSGSPLHF. The CDR3 bases are TGTGCCACCAGCGTAAGTGGTTCACCCCTCCACTTT.